The source of this T cell receptor (beta chain) is a study of radiotherapy plus CTLA-4 blockade in lung cancer. Study-wide points: Early blood T cell clone dynamics, with interferon-beta, were reported to best predict response.

TCRdb's table, derived via immunoSEQ multiplex PCR, lists solely in-frame clones and lacks some. Of more than 95,000 clones in the sample, 60% to 75% are singletons; the top ten hold around 2.7%. V was pared by 0 bases and J by 5 bases, with 10 bases between. The germline V gene has CDR1 GTSNPN and CDR2 SVGIG (reference sequence). The CDR3 runs to 13 residues. To note about this clone: Its antigen is currently unknown.

The sequence was collected from a human donor with non-small cell lung cancer who had a partial response to radiotherapy plus ipilimumab. Some clones in this sample may be carry-over from other donors' samples. Sequenced material: peripheral blood, taken from a patient treated with radiotherapy plus ipilimumab. The chain links TRBV30 to TRBJ2-5; D might be TRBD1 (6 bases). The CDR3 loop is CAWSVGAGETQYF. CDR3 nucleotide sequence: TGTGCCTGGAGTGTGGGGGCCGGGGAGACCCAGTACTTC.